The 23 T cell receptor beta chains below were found in one sample sequenced in a study of tumor-infiltrating lymphocytes in primary liver carcinoma. DNA and RNA were both co-extracted from 20-30 mg of bulk tissue that had not been sorted. The template, about 500 ng total RNA, yielded TCR beta cDNA made with a constant-region primer. ARM-PCR, slightly modified, supplied the TCR beta libraries through three nested multiplex PCR rounds. For around 9 cycles apiece, the opening two PCR rounds ran with TRBV1-TRBV30 forward primers and a C-beta reverse primer. TCRdb called the multiplex PCR reads again in MiXCR, with one record for every CDR3 protein. This repertoire shows 80,000 or so distinct CDR3 sequences, 65% to 75% found once; its top ten account for roughly 13%. The specimen was liver tumor tissue from sampling region 4. The subset: tumor region T4, right-lateral pole. Receptors were obtained from a woman in her sixties with primary liver carcinoma and hepatitis B virus infection.

A word on this clonotype: A read error may account for a junction end that differs from germline. V gene TRBV12-3 or TRBV12-4 combines with J gene TRBJ1-5, with TRBD1 matching 9 bases. This CDR3 comprises 15 residues. The CDR3 bases are TGTGCCGGCAGTTCAACAGGGGGCAGGGGTCAGTCCCAGCATTTT. It codes for CAGSSTGGRGQSQHF.

About this clonotype: Likely a read error: the CDR3 ends without its conserved phenylalanine or tryptophan. The V and J genes are TRBV5-5 and TRBJ1-1; D perhaps matches TRBD1 (5 bases). Between the trimmed V and J ends, which lost 4 bases and 2 bases, there was a span of 9 bases. Germline CDR1 is SGHKS and CDR2 is YYEKEE (reference sequence). This CDR3 contains 13 residues. CDR3 residues: CASSRGFNTEAFS. The CDR3 nucleotides read TGTGCCAGCAGCCGGGGGTTCAACACTGAAGCTTTCTCT.

This clonotype showed up many times. The chain uses TRBV28 and TRBJ1-1; D remains ambiguous. The germline CDR1 and CDR2 sequences are MDHEN and SYDVKM. Trimming pared 4 bases from V and 5 bases from J, leaving 17 bases between. The CDR3 runs 15 residues. DNA for the CDR3: TGTGCCAGCAGTTCCCCCCCCTCCTCGAGGACTGAAGCTTTCTTT. This translates into CASSSPPSSRTEAFF.

As for this clonotype: The CDR3 ends on some other residue instead of the conserved phenylalanine or tryptophan, so this is likely a read error. The gene calls are TRBV11-2 and TRBJ2-1, with D possibly matching TRBD2 (5 bases). Germline V gene lookup returns CDR1 SGHAT and CDR2 FQNNGV. V lost 5 bases and J lost 7, with 18 bases in between. The CDR3 runs to 15 residues. The CDR3 loop reads CASSLQRSSCNEQFL. CDR3 in DNA: TGTGCCAGCAGCCTGCAGCGGAGCTCCTGTAATGAGCAGTTCTTG.

Note on this clonotype: No conserved phenylalanine or tryptophan ends this CDR3, so it is likely a read error. The genes are TRBV12-3 or TRBV12-4 and TRBJ1-2, with TRBD1 identical over 10 bases. The CDR3 is 14 amino acids. V was clipped by 6 bases and J by 1 base; unmatched bases: 2. This CDR3 reads CASRRDRGNYGYTL. CDR3 DNA sequence: TGTGCCAGCAGGAGGGACAGGGGTAACTATGGCTACACCTTG.

This clonotype is medium-sized in the sample. The chain has TRBV11-2 and TRBJ1-4; tentatively, D is TRBD1 (6 bases). This CDR3 has 16 residues. Germline V CDR1 and CDR2: SGHAT, FQNNGV. Trimming took 1 base from V and 6 from J, leaving 15 bases between them. Written as DNA, the CDR3 is TGTGCCAGCAGCTTAGGTCTCAGGGGCCGGGATGAAAAACTGTTTTTT. This sequence encodes CASSLGLRGRDEKLFF.

In this sample, this clonotype turned up a few times. The V gene is TRBV2, the J gene TRBJ2-3; no firm D call. Germline V gene sequence: CDR1 SNHLY, CDR2 FYNNEI. Trimming took off 8 bases at V and 2 bases at J, with 14 bases between the two ends. The CDR3 extends over 14 amino acids. This chain's CDR3 is CASVGAWTTDTQYF. The CDR3 DNA reads as TGTGCCAGCGTTGGAGCGTGGACCACAGATACGCAGTATTTT.

A few counts support this clonotype. It may be a read error: a sequence one base away is much more abundant. The V and J genes are TRBV7-9 and TRBJ2-7; D gene unclear. The length of the CDR3 is 11 residues. CDR1 is SEHNR and CDR2 is FQNEAQ in the germline V gene (reference sequence). In DNA, the CDR3 is TGTGGCAGCAGCCGACTCGGGGAGCAGTACTTC. Its protein product is CGSSRLGEQYF.

This clonotype has only one observation. The junction differs from germline at one of its ends, possibly a read error. The rearrangement uses TRBV12-3 or TRBV12-4 and TRBJ1-1, with D possibly matching TRBD1 (5 bases). This CDR3 has 16 residues. The CDR3 DNA sequence: TGTGCCACCAGTTTAGCGCGACAGCCGGACCTCGCTGAAGCTTTCTTT. The encoded protein is CATSLARQPDLAEAFF.

This clonotype was picked up many times. This chain links TRBV7-9 with TRBJ2-7; the D is unclear. Trimming cost V 5 bases and J 3 bases, with 20 bases left between them. The CDR3 totals 16 residues. Germline-derived CDR1 and CDR2 are SEHNR and FQNEAQ (reference sequence). This CDR3 reads CASSVTTGPGLYEQYF. CDR3 in DNA: TGTGCCAGCAGCGTTACGACCGGACCCGGCCTCTACGAGCAGTACTTC. Based on the CDR3 plus reference TRBV7-9 and TRBJ2-7, the full variable domain is DTGVSQNPRHKITKRGQNVTFRCDPISEHNRLYWYRQTLGQGPEFLTYFQNEAQLEKSRLLSDRFSAERPKGSFSTLEIQRTEQGDSAMYLCASSVTTGPGLYEQYFGPGTRLTVT.

To note about this clonotype: Its ends do not fully match the called genes, so a read error is possible. The genes are TRBV6-1 and TRBJ2-7, with D unclear. The germline V gene encodes CDR1 MNHNS and CDR2 SASEGT. CDR3 length: 10 residues. The CDR3 reads CACSDYERYF. The CDR3 DNA follows: TGTGCCTGCAGTGATTACGAGCGGTACTTC.

This clonotype was counted at least ten times. The chain recombines TRBV5-4 with TRBJ1-6, with a possible D match to TRBD1 (6 bases). Trimming pared 4 bases from V and 7 bases from J, leaving 15 bases between. There are 15 residues in the CDR3. Germline V gene data show CDR1 as SGHNT and CDR2 as YYREEE (reference sequence). DNA of the CDR3: TGTGCCAGCAGCGCAACTCAGGGGAACAATTCACCCCTCCACTTT. Amino acid sequence: CASSATQGNNSPLHF.

On this clonotype: The junction and the germline gene differ at one end; a read error may be behind it. CDR3 in DNA: TGTGCCAGCAGAAGGACAGGTTTCCCTACCGGGGCCAATGTCCTGACTTTC. It yields the protein CASRRTGFPTGANVLTF. The chain combines TRBV12-3 or TRBV12-4 with TRBJ2-6; 7 bases agree with TRBD1. CDR3 length: 17 amino acids.

Comments on this clonotype: It is unclear where the CDR3 begins or ends on the DNA, so no DNA is shown, and the CDR3 is as TCRdb lists it. V usage is TRBV29-1 and J usage is TRBJ1-2; the D segment call TRBD1 is taken from the table without a DNA check. Germline assignment: CDR1 SQVTM and CDR2 ANQGSEA. The CDR3 sequence runs 12 residues, both termini included. This CDR3 reads CSIEDRDYGCTF.

Ten or more counts support this clonotype. V and J are TRBV5-1 and TRBJ2-7, with 11 bases identical to TRBD1. Trimming removed 3 bases from V and 2 bases from J; junction bases left unmatched: 4. The CDR3 spans 15 residues. Germline loops: CDR1 SGHRS, CDR2 YFSETQ. The CDR3 loop is CASSSADRGPYEQYF. DNA for the CDR3: TGCGCCAGCAGCTCCGCGGACAGGGGGCCCTACGAGCAGTACTTC.

About this clonotype: Being one base from a much bigger clone, this may be a read error. The chain carries TRBV28 and TRBJ2-6, with D hard to call. The CDR3 is 15 amino acids. V was trimmed by 5 bases and J by 0 bases, leaving 8 bases between them. Germline V gene lookup returns CDR1 MDHEN and CDR2 SYDVKM. The CDR3: CASSLQLSGANVLTF. The CDR3 nucleotides read TGTGCCAGCAGTCTTCAGCTCTCTGGGGCCAACGTCCTGACTTTC.

Details on this clonotype: This is likely a read error, given that the CDR3 carries no conserved phenylalanine or tryptophan at its end. The rearrangement links TRBV29-1 to TRBJ2-4; tentative D call: TRBD2 (5 bases). There are 14 residues in the CDR3. Germline V gene sequence: CDR1 SQVTM, CDR2 ANQGSEA. CDR3 coding DNA: TGCAGTGTTGAAGAGGGTATAGCCAAAAACATTCAGTACCTC. Protein product: CSVEEGIAKNIQYL.

This chain joins TRBV4-2 and TRBJ1-3; 7 positions agree with TRBD1. From germline, CDR1 is LGHNA and CDR2 YNFKEQ. The CDR3 runs 17 residues. J lost 7 bases, V lost 2 bases, and 14 bases had no gene match. The CDR3 DNA reads as TGTGCCAGCAGCCAATGTGGAGGGGGCTTTACCGGGAACACCATATATTTT. Encoded protein: CASSQCGGGFTGNTIYF.

This clonotype has just one count. The limits of the CDR3 on the DNA are not certain, so only TCRdb's listed CDR3 is given. The J gene is TRBJ2-1, the V gene TRBV30; the table names TRBD1, a call not compared with the DNA. The CDR3 is made up of 14 amino acids, end residues included. The germline gives CDR1 GTSNPN, CDR2 SVGIG (reference sequence). The CDR3 reads CDWGQGATYNEQFF.

The V call is TRBV6-5, the J call TRBJ1-1; D is possibly TRBD1 (5 bases). The V gene's germline CDR1 is MNHEY and CDR2 SVGAGI. CDR3 size: 14 residues. CDR3 region: CTGSYSTGRGEAFF. In DNA form, the CDR3 reads TGTACCGGCAGTTACTCGACCGGGAGGGGAGAAGCTTTCTTT.

The chain is built from TRBV7-9 and TRBJ2-1; 10 bases line up with TRBD2. CDR3 length: 14 residues. Per germline, CDR1 SEHNR and CDR2 FQNEAQ (reference sequence). J lost 8 bases, V lost 7 bases, and 8 bases had no gene match. Here the CDR3 reads CASNEAGGTDEQFF. The CDR3 region has the DNA TGTGCCAGCAACGAAGCGGGAGGGACCGATGAGCAGTTCTTC.

This rearrangement joins TRBV29-1 to TRBJ2-6, with 8 nucleotides matching TRBD2. Germline CDR1 is SQVTM and CDR2 is ANQGSEA. CDR3 length equals 16 residues. J was trimmed by 11 bases and V by 5 bases; bases with no gene match: 17. CDR3 in DNA: TGCAGCGTTTCGAAGACGGGGGGGGCTGGGGTCGACGTCCTGACTTTC. This codes for CSVSKTGGAGVDVLTF.

Turning to this clonotype: This may arise from a read error, as a much more abundant clone is one base away. The rearrangement links TRBV5-1 to TRBJ2-3; D is ambiguous. There are 15 residues in the CDR3. Trimming left V 5 bases short and J 0 bases short, with 13 bases between. The germline gives CDR1 SGHRS, CDR2 YFSETQ. The CDR3 coding sequence is TGCGCCAGCAGTCGCGCGGAGAAGAGCACAGATACGCAGTATTTT. Amino acid sequence: CASSRAEKSTDTQYF.